This T cell receptor beta chain was obtained from a study of cytomegalovirus exposure and HLA in healthy donors. The wider study: T cells numbering around 190 million yielded some 100 million unique TCR beta sequences in an earlier analysis. Overall study results and limits: TCR beta sequences reportedly predicted most subjects' HLA-A and HLA-B alleles accurately. Equally common other TCR beta chains were less clonally expanded than HLA-associated ones, a later analysis found. For TCR beta chains, V- and J-gene trimming was later linked to a missense DCLRE1C variant.

The PCR was carried out with 60 Vbeta primers and 13 Jbeta primers. Using immunoSEQ multiplex PCR, the repertoire was profiled, and TCRdb retains in-frame clones only, with some absent. The sample consists of under 250,000 clones, around 78% of them appearing once. The CDR3 loop spans 16 amino acids. The V segment lost 3 bases and the J segment 4 bases; nucleotides outside the gene matches: 7. Germline lookup yields CDR1 LNHNV and CDR2 YYDKDF (reference sequence). There are a few counts of this clone. No antigen is known for it. The material sequenced was PBMCs. The TCR sequence derives from a young man in good health and CMV-seronegative. The V gene is TRBV15, the J gene TRBJ2-7; 12 bases match TRBD2. CDR3 amino acids: CATSSLTSGRHYEQYF. In DNA, the CDR3 is TGTGCCACCAGCAGCTTGACTAGCGGGAGACATTACGAGCAGTACTTC.